This entry is about one TCR beta chain. Its antigen remains unknown. The authors built TCR beta libraries using iRepertoire HTBI primers and Arm-PCR of CDR3 regions. TCRdb recomputed calls from the multiplex PCR reads with MiXCR, one row per CDR3 protein. Of roughly 420,000 distinct CDR3 sequences in the sample, about 15% were seen once. Specified time point: newly diagnosed GD, antithyroid drugs for less than 3 months. There was RNA extracted from PBMCs, and the TCR library was made from it. The sample is drawn from a study of regulatory T cells in long-lasting Graves disease. V was trimmed by 5 bases and J by 5 bases, leaving 15 bases between them. The CDR3 is 15 residues long. Germline CDR1 SGHTA, CDR2 FQGNSA. Study outcomes and limitations: Accuracy could have been hurt by small sample size.

These data are also associated with another study on T cells in Graves' hyperthyroidism and ophthalmopathy.

The sequencing here drew on peripheral blood mononuclear cells (PBMCs), taken at new diagnosis, from a patient treated with antithyroid drugs. This chain joins TRBV7-2 and TRBJ1-4, with a possible D match to TRBD1 (6 bases). The sequence came from a woman younger than 35 with Graves disease. The CDR3 reads CASSPVGASNEKLFF. The CDR3 DNA reads TGTGCCAGCAGCCCAGTGGGGGCTTCCAATGAAAAACTGTTTTTT. The complete variable domain, with remaining parts taken from reference TRBV7-2 and TRBJ1-4, reads GAGVSQSPSNKVTEKGKDVELRCDPISGHTALYWYRQSLGQGLEFLIYFQGNSAPDKSGLPSDRFSAERTGGSVSTLTIQRTQQEDSAVYLCASSPVGASNEKLFFGSGTQLSVL.